Sequencing of this T cell receptor beta chain was carried out in a study of OX40 agonist ivuxolimab in advanced cancers. Study-wide results and caveats: Blood T cells, both CD4+ and CD8+, expanded clonally by week 6 at 0.1 to 3.0 mg/kg. CD4+ T cells averaged fewer expanded clones than CD8+ T cells.

The J segment lost 7 bases and the V segment lost 5 bases, leaving 14 bases of the junction unmatched. The length of the CDR3 is 18 residues. The germline gives CDR1 LNHDA, CDR2 SQIVND (reference sequence). The table lists this clone with a count of one. What it binds is unknown. This table comes from immunoSEQ multiplex PCR, and its TCRdb copy is limited to in-frame clones, with some not included. The top ten clones hold 0.82% of a sample with 90,000 to 100,000 clones, 70% to 90% of them seen once. The TCR comes from an adult with an advanced solid tumor such as melanoma, head and neck, liver or kidney cancer. V and J are TRBV19 and TRBJ2-1; 13 positions agree with TRBD2. The sequences come from CD4+ or CD8+ T cells sorted from blood, collected in a trial of the OX40 agonist ivuxolimab. The CDR3 nucleotides read TGTGCCAGTAGTCCCGGGACTAGCGGGACCCGCCGGGGGAATGAGCAGTTCTTC. It is translated as CASSPGTSGTRRGNEQFF.